Listed here are 6 T cell receptor beta chains from one sample, sequenced in a study of T cells after yellow fever vaccination. TCRdb re-derived calls from the 5' RACE reads in MiXCR, one entry per CDR3 protein. The repertoire holds 180,000 or so distinct CDR3 sequences, 11% seen once, with just over 35% in the top ten. Sample: CD8+ T cells sorted from PBMCs, taken 15 days after the yellow fever booster vaccination. The source of these receptors is a man between 18 and 35 years old who received the YFV17D yellow fever vaccine.

This chain uses TRBV5-5 with TRBJ2-2; 11 nucleotides align to TRBD1. The germline V gene encodes CDR1 SGHKS and CDR2 YYEKEE (reference sequence). CDR3 length: 18 amino acids. The J segment lost 6 bases and the V segment lost 5 bases, leaving 15 bases of the junction unmatched. The CDR3 DNA reads as TGTGCCAGCAGTTCACCGGGACAGGGGGACCTATCGGCCGGGGAGCTGTTTTTT. The encoded protein is CASSSPGQGDLSAGELFF.

In its sample, this clonotype was seen many times. The rearrangement uses TRBV12-3 or TRBV12-4 and TRBJ1-2; D is possibly TRBD1 (5 bases). This CDR3 has 15 residues. The V end lost 6 bases, the J end lost 4 bases, and 18 bases lay between the germline ends. The CDR3 DNA is TGTGCCAGCAGCTCGCAGGGATCAAGCTCCTATGGCTACACCTTC. Translating it yields CASSSQGSSSYGYTF.

This clonotype was seen a handful of times. The chain couples TRBV12-3 or TRBV12-4 to TRBJ1-4; D gene unclear. Trimming removed 3 bases at V and 7 bases at J, with 6 bases between. The CDR3 totals 12 residues. The CDR3 DNA is TGTGCCAGCAGTTTCAACGGTGAAAAACTGTTTTTT. It is translated as CASSFNGEKLFF.

This clonotype was seen more than once but under ten times. The CDR3 spells CASRQGAGTEAFF. The CDR3 nucleotides read TGTGCCAGTAGGCAGGGGGCAGGCACTGAAGCTTTCTTT. The chain has TRBV19 and TRBJ1-1; TRBD1 matches at 8 bases. Germline assignment: CDR1 LNHDA and CDR2 SQIVND (reference sequence). This CDR3 contains 13 residues. J was trimmed by 4 bases and V by 6 bases; bases with no gene match: 4.

The V call is TRBV7-9, the J call TRBJ1-1; 7 bases map to TRBD1. CDR1 and CDR2 from the germline V gene are SEHNR and FQNEAQ (reference sequence). Trimming at V came to 5 bases and at J to 0 bases, leaving 15 bases not matched to a gene. The CDR3 runs 18 residues. The CDR3 sequence: CASSPSGTELFMNTEAFF. In nucleotides, the CDR3 is TGTGCCAGCAGCCCGTCCGGGACAGAACTCTTCATGAACACTGAAGCTTTCTTT.

This clonotype occurred a few times. Here the CDR3 DNA reads TGTGCCAGCAGCTTGGGTCCTCAATTCGATACGCAGTATTTT. Its translation: CASSLGPQFDTQYF. The chain combines TRBV7-2 with TRBJ2-3; no firm D call. Germline V gene data show CDR1 as SGHTA and CDR2 as FQGNSA. Trimming shortened V by 3 bases and J by 6 bases, and 13 bases separated the two germline ends. The CDR3 contains 14 residues.